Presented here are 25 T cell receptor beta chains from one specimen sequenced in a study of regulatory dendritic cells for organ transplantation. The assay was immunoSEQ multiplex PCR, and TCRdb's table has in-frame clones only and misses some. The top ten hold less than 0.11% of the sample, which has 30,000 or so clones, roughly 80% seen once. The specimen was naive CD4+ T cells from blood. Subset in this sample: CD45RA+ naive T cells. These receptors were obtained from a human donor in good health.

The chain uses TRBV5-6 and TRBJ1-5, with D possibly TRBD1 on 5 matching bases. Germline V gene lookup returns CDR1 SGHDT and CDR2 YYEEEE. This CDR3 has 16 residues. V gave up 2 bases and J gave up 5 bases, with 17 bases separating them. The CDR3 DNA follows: TGTGCCAGCAGCTTCCGGGTATTGGGGGAGGATCAGCCCCAGCATTTT. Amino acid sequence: CASSFRVLGEDQPQHF.

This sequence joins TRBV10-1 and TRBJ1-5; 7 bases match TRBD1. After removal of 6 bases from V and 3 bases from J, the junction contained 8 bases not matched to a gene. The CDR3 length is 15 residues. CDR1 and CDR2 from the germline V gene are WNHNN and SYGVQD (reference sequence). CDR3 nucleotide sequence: TGCGCCAGCAGATTTTACGACAGGGACAATCAGCCCCAGCATTTT. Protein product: CASRFYDRDNQPQHF.

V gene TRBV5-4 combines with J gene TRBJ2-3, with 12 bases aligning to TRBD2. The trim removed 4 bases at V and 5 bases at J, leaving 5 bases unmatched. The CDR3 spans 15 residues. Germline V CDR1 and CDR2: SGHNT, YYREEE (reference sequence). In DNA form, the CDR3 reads TGTGCCAGCAGCCCGGGACTAGCGGGCCAAGATACGCAGTATTTT. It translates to CASSPGLAGQDTQYF.

The CDR3 protein is CASSMDRGHAEAFF. CDR3 nucleotide sequence: TGTGCCAGTAGTATGGACAGGGGGCACGCTGAAGCTTTCTTT. V gene TRBV19 combines with J gene TRBJ1-1; 11 bases match TRBD1. The ends lost 3 bases at V and 6 bases at J; junction bases unmatched: 3. Germline V gives CDR1 LNHDA, CDR2 SQIVND (reference sequence). The CDR3 consists of 14 residues. Together with reference TRBV19 and TRBJ1-1, the CDR3 gives the full variable domain: DGGITQSPKYLFRKEGQNVTLSCEQNLNHDAMYWYRQDPGQGLRLIYYSQIVNDFQKGDIAEGYSVSREKKESFPLTVTSAQKNPTAFYLCASSMDRGHAEAFFGQGTRLTVV.

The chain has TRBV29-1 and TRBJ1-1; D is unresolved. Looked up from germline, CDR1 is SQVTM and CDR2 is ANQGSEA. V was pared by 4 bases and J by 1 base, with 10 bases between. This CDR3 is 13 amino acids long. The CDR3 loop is CSVGGSGNTEAFF. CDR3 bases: TGCAGCGTTGGAGGGTCCGGGAACACTGAAGCTTTCTTT.

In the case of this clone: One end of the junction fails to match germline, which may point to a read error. The CDR3 is CASSLGATGPGNTIYF. CDR3 nucleotides: TGTGCCAGCAGTTTAGGAGCCACAGGGCCAGGAAACACCATATATTTT. This chain joins TRBV11-2 and TRBJ1-3; a weak D match, TRBD1 (6 bases). Per the germline V gene, CDR1 is SGHAT and CDR2 is FQNNGV. This CDR3 comprises 16 residues.

CDR3 nucleotides: TGCAGCGTCTCTATCCGGGACAGAAACTACGAGCAGTACTTC. The encoded protein is CSVSIRDRNYEQYF. This chain links TRBV29-1 with TRBJ2-7; 7 bases agree with TRBD1. CDR1 and CDR2 from the germline V gene are SQVTM and ANQGSEA. Trimming took 6 bases from V and 3 from J; bases not matched to a gene: 11. The CDR3 extends over 14 amino acids.

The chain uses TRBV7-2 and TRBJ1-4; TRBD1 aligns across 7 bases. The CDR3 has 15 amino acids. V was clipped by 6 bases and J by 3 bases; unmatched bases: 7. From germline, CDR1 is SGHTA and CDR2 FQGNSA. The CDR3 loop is CASRVTGFPNEKLFF. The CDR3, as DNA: TGTGCCAGCAGAGTGACAGGGTTCCCTAATGAAAAACTGTTTTTT.

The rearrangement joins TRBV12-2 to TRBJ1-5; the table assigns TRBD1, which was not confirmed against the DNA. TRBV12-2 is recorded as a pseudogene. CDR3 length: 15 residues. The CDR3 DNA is TGTGCAAGTCGCGGCCCGGGACAGGGGGCAAGGCCCCAGCATTTT. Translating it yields CASRGPGQGARPQHF.

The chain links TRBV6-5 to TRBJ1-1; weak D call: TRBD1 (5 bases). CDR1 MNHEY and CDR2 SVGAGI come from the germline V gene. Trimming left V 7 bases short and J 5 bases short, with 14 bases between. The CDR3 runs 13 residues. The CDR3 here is CASTEDGGTEAFF. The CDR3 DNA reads TGTGCCAGCACCGAGGATGGGGGGACTGAAGCTTTCTTT.

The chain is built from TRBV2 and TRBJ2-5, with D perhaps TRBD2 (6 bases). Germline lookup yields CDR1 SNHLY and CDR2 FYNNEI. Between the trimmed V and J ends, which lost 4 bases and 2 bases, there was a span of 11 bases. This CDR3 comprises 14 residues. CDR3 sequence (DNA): TGTGCCAGCAGTGGGCGGGGCAGACAAGAGACCCAGTACTTC. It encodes CASSGRGRQETQYF.

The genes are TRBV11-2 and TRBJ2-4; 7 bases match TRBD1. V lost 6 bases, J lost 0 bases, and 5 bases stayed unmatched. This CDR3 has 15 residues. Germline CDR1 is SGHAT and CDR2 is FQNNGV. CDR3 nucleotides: TGTGCCAGCAGTTCGGGACAGCTAGCCAAAAACATTCAGTACTTC. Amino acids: CASSSGQLAKNIQYF.

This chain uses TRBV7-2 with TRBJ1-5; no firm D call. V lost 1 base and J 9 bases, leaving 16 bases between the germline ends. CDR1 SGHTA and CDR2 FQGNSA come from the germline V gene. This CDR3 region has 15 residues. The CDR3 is CASSLGGQYLRPQHF. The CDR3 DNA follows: TGTGCCAGCAGCTTAGGCGGTCAGTATCTAAGGCCCCAGCATTTT.

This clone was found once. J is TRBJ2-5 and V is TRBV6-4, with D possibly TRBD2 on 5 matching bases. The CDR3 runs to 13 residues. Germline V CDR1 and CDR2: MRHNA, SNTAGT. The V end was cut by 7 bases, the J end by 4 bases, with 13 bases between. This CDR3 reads CASTERRRETQYF. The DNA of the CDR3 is TGTGCCAGCACCGAGCGGAGGAGAGAGACCCAGTACTTC.

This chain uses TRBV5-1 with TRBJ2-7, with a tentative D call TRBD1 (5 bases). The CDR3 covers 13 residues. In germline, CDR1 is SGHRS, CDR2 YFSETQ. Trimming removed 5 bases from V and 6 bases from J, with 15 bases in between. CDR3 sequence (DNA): TGCGCCAGCAGATCTATGGCAGGGTCCGAGCAGTACTTC. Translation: CASRSMAGSEQYF.

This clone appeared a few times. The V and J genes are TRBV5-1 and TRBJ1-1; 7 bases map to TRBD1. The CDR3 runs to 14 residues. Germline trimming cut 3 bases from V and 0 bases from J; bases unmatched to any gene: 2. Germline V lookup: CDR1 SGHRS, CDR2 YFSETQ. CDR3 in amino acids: CASSSGQLNTEAFF. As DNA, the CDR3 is TGCGCCAGCAGCTCGGGACAGCTGAACACTGAAGCTTTCTTT.

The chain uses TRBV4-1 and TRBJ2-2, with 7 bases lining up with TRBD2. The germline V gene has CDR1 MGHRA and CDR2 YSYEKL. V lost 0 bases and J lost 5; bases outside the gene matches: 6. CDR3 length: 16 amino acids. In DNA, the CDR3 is TGCGCCAGCAGCCAAGAGGGGGGGGAGGGGACCGGGGAGCTGTTTTTT. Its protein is CASSQEGGEGTGELFF.

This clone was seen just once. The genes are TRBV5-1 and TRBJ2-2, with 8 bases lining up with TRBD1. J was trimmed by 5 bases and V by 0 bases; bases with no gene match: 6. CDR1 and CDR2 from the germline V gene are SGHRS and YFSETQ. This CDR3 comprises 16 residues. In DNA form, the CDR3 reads TGCGCCAGCAGCTTGGCCCCAGGGGGCGAAACCGGGGAGCTGTTTTTT. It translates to CASSLAPGGETGELFF.

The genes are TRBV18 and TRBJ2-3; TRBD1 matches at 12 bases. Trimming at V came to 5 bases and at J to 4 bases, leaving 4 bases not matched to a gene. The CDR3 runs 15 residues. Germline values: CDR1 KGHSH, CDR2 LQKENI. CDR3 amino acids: CASSSGTGGADTQYF. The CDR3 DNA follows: TGTGCCAGCTCAAGCGGGACAGGGGGCGCAGATACGCAGTATTTT. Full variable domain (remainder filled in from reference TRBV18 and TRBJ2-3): NAGVMQNPRHLVRRRGQEARLRCSPMKGHSHVYWYRQLPEEGLKFMVYLQKENIIDESGMPKERFSAEFPKEGPSILRIQQVVRGDSAAYFCASSSGTGGADTQYFGPGTRLTVL.

This CDR3 is CASSPGGSEAEQFF. The DNA of the CDR3 is TGTGCCAGCAGTCCTGGAGGTAGCGAGGCTGAGCAGTTCTTC. The rearrangement links TRBV7-2 to TRBJ2-1; tentative D call: TRBD2 (5 bases). The CDR3 runs to 14 residues. Trimming stripped 6 bases from V and 9 bases from J, with 18 bases between. Germline-derived CDR1 and CDR2 are SGHTA and FQGNSA.

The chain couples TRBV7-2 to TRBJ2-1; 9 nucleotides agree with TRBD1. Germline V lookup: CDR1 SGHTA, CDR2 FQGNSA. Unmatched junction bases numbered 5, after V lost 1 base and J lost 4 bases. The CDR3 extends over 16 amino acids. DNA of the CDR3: TGTGCCAGCAGCTTAGGCGGGACAGGGACATACAATGAGCAGTTCTTC. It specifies CASSLGGTGTYNEQFF. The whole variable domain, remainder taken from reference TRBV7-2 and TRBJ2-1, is GAGVSQSPSNKVTEKGKDVELRCDPISGHTALYWYRQSLGQGLEFLIYFQGNSAPDKSGLPSDRFSAERTGGSVSTLTIQRTQQEDSAVYLCASSLGGTGTYNEQFFGPGTRLTVL.

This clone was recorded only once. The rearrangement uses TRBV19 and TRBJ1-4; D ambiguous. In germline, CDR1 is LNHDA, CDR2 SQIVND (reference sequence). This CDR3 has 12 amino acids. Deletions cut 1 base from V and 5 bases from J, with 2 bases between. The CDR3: CASSIANEKLFF. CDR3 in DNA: TGTGCCAGTAGTATAGCAAATGAAAAACTGTTTTTT.

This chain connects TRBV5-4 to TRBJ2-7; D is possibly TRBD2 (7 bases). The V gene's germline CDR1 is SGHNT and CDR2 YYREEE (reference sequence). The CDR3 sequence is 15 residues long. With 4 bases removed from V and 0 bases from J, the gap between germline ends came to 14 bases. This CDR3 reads CASSPGGAPSYEQYF. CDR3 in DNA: TGTGCCAGCAGCCCTGGGGGGGCCCCCTCCTACGAGCAGTACTTC.

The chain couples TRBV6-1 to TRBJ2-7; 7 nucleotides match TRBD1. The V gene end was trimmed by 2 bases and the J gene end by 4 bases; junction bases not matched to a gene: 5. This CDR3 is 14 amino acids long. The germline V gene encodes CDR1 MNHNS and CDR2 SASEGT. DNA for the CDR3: TGTGCCAGCAGTGAAACGGGGACAGCATACGAGCAGTACTTC. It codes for CASSETGTAYEQYF.

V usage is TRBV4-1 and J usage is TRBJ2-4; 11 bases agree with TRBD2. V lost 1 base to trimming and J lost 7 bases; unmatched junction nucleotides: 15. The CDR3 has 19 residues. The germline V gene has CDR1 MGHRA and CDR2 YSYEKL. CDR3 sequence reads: CASSQAGPTSGGAGNIQYF. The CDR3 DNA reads TGCGCCAGCAGCCAAGCCGGGCCTACTAGCGGGGGCGCAGGGAACATTCAGTACTTC.